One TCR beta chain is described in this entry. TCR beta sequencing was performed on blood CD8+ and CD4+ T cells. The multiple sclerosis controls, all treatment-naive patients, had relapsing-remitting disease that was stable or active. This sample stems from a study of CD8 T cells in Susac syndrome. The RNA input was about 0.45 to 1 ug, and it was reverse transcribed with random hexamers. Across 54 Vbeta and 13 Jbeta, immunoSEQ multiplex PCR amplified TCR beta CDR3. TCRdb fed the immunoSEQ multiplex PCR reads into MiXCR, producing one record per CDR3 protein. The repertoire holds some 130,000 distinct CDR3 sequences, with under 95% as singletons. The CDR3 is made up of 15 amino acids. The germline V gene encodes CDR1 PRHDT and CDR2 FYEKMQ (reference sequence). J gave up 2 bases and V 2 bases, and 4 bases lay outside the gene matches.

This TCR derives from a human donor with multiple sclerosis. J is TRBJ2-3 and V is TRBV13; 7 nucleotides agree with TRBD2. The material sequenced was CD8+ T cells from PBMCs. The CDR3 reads CASSLRAGPTDTQYF. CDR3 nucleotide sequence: TGTGCCAGCAGCTTACGAGCGGGGCCCACAGATACGCAGTATTTT.